These 30 T cell receptor beta chains came from one sample sequenced in a study of T cell clusters in autoimmune cytopenias (dated by TCRdb to 2018 to 2020). TRB amplification used roughly 250 ng of peripheral blood genomic DNA, 30,000 to 40,000 genome equivalents, per sample. The data were produced on an Illumina MiSeq. TRB rearrangements were amplified by multiplex PCR following a touch-down protocol, with the TRB-A and TRB-B primer pools mixed in one tube. With the reads reprocessed by TCRdb, a single entry stands for each CDR3 protein sequence and no DNA is reported. The sample table includes 12,000 or so distinct CDR3 sequences. 3% of the sample rests with the top ten. Input material: peripheral blood. Receptors were obtained from a human donor with an autoimmune cytopenia or autoimmune hepatitis (not recorded which).

The gene calls are TRBV12-3 or TRBV12-4 and TRBJ2-7; TCRdb lists TRBD2, though no DNA is available to test this call. This CDR3 has 22 amino acids. CDR3 sequence: CASSFRTGVVIAGGPVRNEQYF.

The V gene is TRBV5-4, the J gene TRBJ2-3; TCRdb calls TRBD2, which cannot be checked without DNA. The CDR3 has 17 amino acids. The germline V gene has CDR1 SGHNT and CDR2 YYREEE (reference sequence). The CDR3 here is CASSLPMTSVSTDTQYF. Combining the CDR3 with reference TRBV5-4 and TRBJ2-3 gives the whole variable domain ETGVTQSPTHLIKTRGQQVTLRCSSQSGHNTVSWYQQALGQGPQFIFQYYREEENGRGNFPPRFSGLQFPNYSSELNVNALELDDSALYLCASSLPMTSVSTDTQYFGPGTRLTVL.

The gene calls are TRBV19 and TRBJ1-2. Germline V lookup: CDR1 LNHDA, CDR2 SQIVND (reference sequence). This CDR3 region has 14 residues. Here the CDR3 reads CASSITTGYYGYTF.

The chain recombines TRBV19 with TRBJ1-5. The CDR3 sequence is 15 residues long. Germline-derived CDR1 and CDR2 are LNHDA and SQIVND (reference sequence). The CDR3 here is CASRIQRNSNQPQHF.

V usage is TRBV30 and J usage is TRBJ1-4; lacking DNA, the TRBD1 call made by TCRdb goes unchecked. The CDR3 length is 13 residues. From germline, CDR1 is GTSNPN and CDR2 SVGIG (reference sequence). The chain's CDR3 is CACTGTENEKLFF.

The chain employs TRBV30 and TRBJ2-7; TCRdb designates TRBD1, a call that cannot be tested without DNA. Germline V gene data show CDR1 as GTSNPN and CDR2 as SVGIG (reference sequence). The CDR3 covers 12 residues. The CDR3 protein is CAWSVPDWGQYF.

CDR3 protein: CASSKTGTREAFF. This chain links TRBV19 with TRBJ1-1; the D gene TCRdb calls, TRBD1, cannot be checked with no DNA. The CDR3 loop spans 13 amino acids. Germline V gives CDR1 LNHDA, CDR2 SQIVND (reference sequence). Combining the CDR3 with reference TRBV19 and TRBJ1-1 gives the whole variable domain DGGITQSPKYLFRKEGQNVTLSCEQNLNHDAMYWYRQDPGQGLRLIYYSQIVNDFQKGDIAEGYSVSREKKESFPLTVTSAQKNPTAFYLCASSKTGTREAFFGQGTRLTVV.

This chain connects TRBV19 to TRBJ1-2; with no DNA, the TCRdb D assignment of TRBD1 cannot be verified. Germline CDR1 and CDR2: LNHDA and SQIVND (reference sequence). This CDR3 spans 17 amino acids. CDR3 loop: CASSIDSIPGRTYGYTF.

This chain connects TRBV7-9 to TRBJ2-7; there is no DNA to check the TCRdb D call of TRBD1. The CDR3 spans 14 residues. Looked up from germline, CDR1 is SEHNR and CDR2 is FQNEAQ (reference sequence). CDR3 amino acids: CASSPPGTAYEQYF.

The chain employs TRBV7-9 and TRBJ2-2; the TRBD2 assignment by TCRdb is unverifiable without DNA. CDR1 is SEHNR, CDR2 FQNEAQ, per germline (reference sequence). CDR3 length: 15 amino acids. The CDR3 spells CASSLGGRHTGELFF.

According to its frequency, this clonotype is medium-sized. This chain joins TRBV6-5 and TRBJ2-2; TCRdb selects TRBD1, and the lack of DNA leaves this call unchecked. The CDR3 length is 15 residues. Germline V gene data show CDR1 as MNHEY and CDR2 as SVGAGI. CDR3 sequence reads: CASSYSWGGTGELFF.

This clonotype ranks as medium-sized in terms of frequency. The chain joins TRBV27 to TRBJ2-2. The CDR3 totals 13 residues. The germline V gene has CDR1 MNHEY and CDR2 SMNVEV (reference sequence). This chain's CDR3 is CASRARRTGELFF.

The rearrangement links TRBV5-1 to TRBJ1-4; the D gene TCRdb calls, TRBD1, cannot be checked with no DNA. The V gene's germline CDR1 is SGHRS and CDR2 YFSETQ. The CDR3 length is 15 residues. CDR3 in amino acids: CASSEQDATNEKLFF.

Frequency places this clonotype as medium-sized. The gene calls are TRBV19 and TRBJ2-3; the TCRdb call, TRBD1, lacks DNA for checking. The CDR3 has 15 residues. CDR1 and CDR2 (germline): LNHDA, SQIVND (reference sequence). CDR3 in amino acids: CASTESGVNTDTQYF.

The CDR3 region is CASSSGLYNEQFF. V and J are TRBV12-3 or TRBV12-4 and TRBJ2-1. The length of the CDR3 is 13 residues.

This chain connects TRBV6-1 to TRBJ2-7; TCRdb picks TRBD2, but there is no DNA to check that call. This CDR3 spans 14 amino acids. The germline CDR1 and CDR2 sequences are MNHNS and SASEGT. CDR3 loop: CASRGPGLLYEQYF.

This clonotype is identified as medium-sized from frequency. CDR3 in amino acids: CSVRTSVIEQYF. The rearrangement uses TRBV29-1 and TRBJ2-7; TCRdb gives TRBD2 as the D gene, but with no DNA this cannot be confirmed. CDR3 size: 12 residues. Germline CDR1 SQVTM, CDR2 ANQGSEA.

The rearrangement joins TRBV6-5 to TRBJ1-6. The length of the CDR3 is 13 residues. From germline, CDR1 is MNHEY and CDR2 SVGAGI. The CDR3 spells CASSYAENSPLHF.

This chain joins TRBV12-3 or TRBV12-4 and TRBJ1-5; TCRdb outputs TRBD1, but without DNA this stays unchecked. CDR3 length equals 13 residues. The CDR3 here is CASSLGRDQPQHF.

This chain links TRBV21-1 with TRBJ1-3; TCRdb's D call of TRBD1 is untestable without DNA. TRBV21-1 is an annotated pseudogene. The length of the CDR3 is 18 residues. Here the CDR3 reads CASSKPCRTGTSGNTIYF.

The CDR3 region is CASSLRSSKADTQYF. The gene calls are TRBV5-4 and TRBJ2-3; TCRdb's assignment of TRBD2 cannot be checked, as there is no DNA. Germline CDR1 is SGHNT and CDR2 is YYREEE (reference sequence). CDR3 size: 15 residues.

This sequence joins TRBV24-1 and TRBJ2-1; the D call from TCRdb, TRBD1, cannot be confirmed without DNA. The germline V gene encodes CDR1 KGHDR and CDR2 SFDVKD. The length of the CDR3 is 15 residues. The CDR3: CATSDPGQMGGEQFF.

CDR3 in amino acids: CASTNGEKLFF. V is TRBV27 and J is TRBJ1-4. Germline CDR1 and CDR2: MNHEY and SMNVEV (reference sequence). The CDR3 consists of 11 residues.

This clonotype counts as medium-sized by frequency. The chain carries TRBV6-5 and TRBJ2-5; the TCRdb call, TRBD1, lacks DNA for checking. The length of the CDR3 is 14 residues. From germline, CDR1 is MNHEY and CDR2 SVGAGI. The CDR3 region is CASRDVQGDETQYF.

The J gene is TRBJ2-5, the V gene TRBV6-5. CDR1 and CDR2 from the germline V gene are MNHEY and SVGAGI. The CDR3 loop spans 14 amino acids. CDR3 amino acids: CASSYEAVAETQYF.

This clonotype is classed as medium-sized by frequency. V is TRBV6-5 and J is TRBJ1-2; there is no DNA to check the TCRdb D call of TRBD1. Germline values: CDR1 MNHEY, CDR2 SVGAGI. The CDR3 has 15 residues. This CDR3 is CASSPTGGLNYGYTF.

CDR3 residues: CAWSVGPGSDTQYF. This chain joins TRBV30 and TRBJ2-3; TCRdb gives TRBD1 as the D gene, but with no DNA this cannot be confirmed. This CDR3 spans 14 amino acids. Looked up from germline, CDR1 is GTSNPN and CDR2 is SVGIG (reference sequence).

This rearrangement joins TRBV27 to TRBJ2-3; as DNA is missing, the TRBD1 call by TCRdb cannot be tested. This CDR3 is 15 amino acids long. CDR1 is MNHEY, CDR2 SMNVEV, per germline (reference sequence). CDR3 amino acids: CASRPPGQGTDTQYF.

The genes are TRBV18 and TRBJ1-1; no DNA is available, so the TRBD1 call from TCRdb remains unchecked. This CDR3 is built from 17 residues. CDR1 and CDR2 (germline): KGHSH, LQKENI. The CDR3 spells CASLTTPGSDGGTEAFF.

The chain recombines TRBV15 with TRBJ2-5; TCRdb outputs TRBD2, but without DNA this stays unchecked. Germline V gene data show CDR1 as LNHNV and CDR2 as YYDKDF (reference sequence). The CDR3 sequence is 17 residues long. CDR3 sequence reads: CATSRDWTSGMSETQYF.